The 18 T cell receptor beta chains below were found in one sample sequenced in a study of blood T cell repertoires in COVID-19. Profiled with immunoSEQ multiplex PCR; TCRdb holds only in-frame clones, not every one. Of more than 300,000 clones in the sample, more than 75% were seen once. Sequenced: peripheral blood. The receptor set was obtained from a woman aged 45-59 years with acute or convalescent COVID-19.

CDR3 in amino acids: CASSLAVLAAATGELFF. The CDR3 coding sequence is TGCGCCAGCAGCTTGGCCGTACTAGCGGCTGCCACCGGGGAGCTGTTTTTT. The gene calls are TRBV5-1 and TRBJ2-2; 8 bases fit TRBD2. Germline V gene data show CDR1 as SGHRS and CDR2 as YFSETQ. Trimming took 0 bases from V and 4 from J; bases not matched to a gene: 8. CDR3 length: 17 amino acids.

The chain has TRBV9 and TRBJ1-5; 7 bases match TRBD1. Germline trimming cut 6 bases from V and 7 bases from J; bases unmatched to any gene: 10. The CDR3 has 14 amino acids. CDR1 is SGDLS and CDR2 is YYNGEE in the germline V gene. DNA of the CDR3: TGTGCCAGCAACGTCGGCGGAGGGGGCCAGCCCCAGCATTTT. Translation gives CASNVGGGGQPQHF.

This sequence joins TRBV19 and TRBJ1-5; D gene ambiguous. Germline CDR1 and CDR2: LNHDA and SQIVND (reference sequence). Trimming took off 3 bases at V and 0 bases at J, with 15 bases between the two ends. The CDR3 runs to 17 residues. CDR3 protein: CASSMGPGDDSNQPQHF. CDR3 DNA: TGTGCCAGTAGTATGGGTCCCGGAGACGATAGCAATCAGCCCCAGCATTTT.

This clone showed up just once. V usage is TRBV9 and J usage is TRBJ2-6; D might be TRBD1 (6 bases). CDR1 is SGDLS, CDR2 YYNGEE, per germline. The CDR3 runs to 17 residues. Trimming took 3 bases from V and 9 from J, leaving 22 bases between them. CDR3 residues: CASSATGSPLAGNVLTF. CDR3 DNA: TGTGCCAGCAGCGCAACAGGGAGTCCGCTAGCTGGCAACGTCCTGACTTTC.

The chain combines TRBV29-1 with TRBJ2-3, with TRBD2 identical over 10 bases. V lost 4 bases and J lost 6; bases outside the gene matches: 19. Germline CDR1 is SQVTM and CDR2 is ANQGSEA. The length of the CDR3 is 18 residues. The CDR3 sequence is CSVGLMFGLAGVADTQYF. CDR3 nucleotide sequence: TGCAGCGTTGGGCTAATGTTTGGCCTAGCGGGAGTAGCTGATACGCAGTATTTT.

This chain links TRBV28 with TRBJ2-7; 9 positions agree with TRBD1. J was trimmed by 9 bases and V by 5 bases; bases with no gene match: 20. Germline loops: CDR1 MDHEN, CDR2 SYDVKM. CDR3 length: 17 amino acids. CDR3 in DNA: TGTGCCAGCAGTACGTACCCCGGGACAGGGTTTAATAAGGGGCAGTACTTC. Its protein product is CASSTYPGTGFNKGQYF.

This sequence joins TRBV28 and TRBJ2-7; the match to TRBD2 covers 8 bases. CDR3 length: 13 amino acids. Per germline, CDR1 MDHEN and CDR2 SYDVKM. V was pared by 6 bases and J by 4 bases, with 5 bases of the junction left unmatched. In DNA, the CDR3 is TGTGCCAGCAGCCCCGGGAGGGTTTACGAGCAGTACTTC. It specifies CASSPGRVYEQYF.

The V call is TRBV6-5, the J call TRBJ2-7, with 8 bases lining up with TRBD1. The CDR3 has 15 amino acids. V was pared by 7 bases and J by 3 bases, with 11 bases of the junction left unmatched. Germline CDR1 MNHEY, CDR2 SVGAGI. The CDR3 bases are TGTGCCAGCACTCCTGGGACAGGCGGTAACTACGAGCAGTACTTC. This sequence encodes CASTPGTGGNYEQYF.

This clone was counted once. The chain's CDR3 is CASTDTWAEAFF. The CDR3 nucleotides are TGTGCCAGCACCGACACGTGGGCTGAAGCTTTCTTT. The rearrangement links TRBV28 to TRBJ1-1; D gene ambiguous. In germline, CDR1 is MDHEN, CDR2 SYDVKM. The length of the CDR3 is 12 residues. The V gene lost 7 bases and the J gene lost 6 bases, with 12 bases spanning the gap.

The rearrangement uses TRBV3-1 (or the pseudogene TRBV3-2) and TRBJ2-3; TRBD1 aligns across 8 bases. J was trimmed by 8 bases and V by 5 bases; bases with no gene match: 15. Germline V lookup: CDR1 LGHDT, CDR2 YNNKEL (reference sequence). The CDR3 length is 16 residues. The CDR3: CASSTRDRILGVTQYF. The CDR3 DNA reads as TGTGCCAGCAGCACCCGGGACAGGATCCTTGGCGTTACGCAGTATTTT.

The chain is built from TRBV5-5 and TRBJ2-7; the D gene is possibly TRBD2 (6 bases). The CDR3 totals 14 residues. CDR1 and CDR2 (germline): SGHKS, YYEKEE (reference sequence). With 4 bases removed from V and 4 bases from J, the gap between germline ends came to 15 bases. As DNA, the CDR3 is TGTGCCAGCAGCCCAAGGGAACTAGCATACGAGCAGTACTTC. Protein: CASSPRELAYEQYF.

This chain links TRBV5-5 with TRBJ2-1, with a tentative D call TRBD2 (6 bases). The germline V gene encodes CDR1 SGHKS and CDR2 YYEKEE (reference sequence). Trimming left V 6 bases short and J 3 bases short, with 13 bases between. CDR3 size: 14 residues. CDR3 residues: CASIRAGSYNEQFF. CDR3 bases: TGTGCCAGCATAAGGGCCGGGAGCTACAATGAGCAGTTCTTC.

This clone occurred a few times. This sequence joins TRBV6-1 and TRBJ1-6; D gene uncertain. The CDR3 has 19 amino acids. The germline V and J ends were trimmed by 1 base and 5 bases, with 21 bases remaining between them. CDR1 is MNHNS and CDR2 is SASEGT in the germline V gene. CDR3 sequence (DNA): TGTGCCAGCAGTGAAGTGGTAGTTTATCCTATTGAAGATAATTCACCCCTCCACTTT. The encoded protein is CASSEVVVYPIEDNSPLHF.

This clone has a single count. The chain links TRBV12-3 or TRBV12-4 to TRBJ2-1; no firm D call. The germline V and J ends were trimmed by 3 bases and 7 bases, with 10 bases remaining between them. The CDR3 is 13 residues long. The CDR3 DNA follows: TGTGCCAGCAGTTTTAGGAAACAGAATGAGCAGTTCTTC. Translated, it gives CASSFRKQNEQFF.

V usage is TRBV28 and J usage is TRBJ1-2; 10 bases match TRBD1. Germline CDR1 reads MDHEN; CDR2 reads SYDVKM. Trimming took 5 bases from V and 8 from J; bases not matched to a gene: 8. This CDR3 spans 14 amino acids. Written as DNA, the CDR3 is TGTGCCAGCAGTACAGGGACAGGGGTTAAAGGCTACACCTTC. Protein sequence: CASSTGTGVKGYTF.

This chain connects TRBV5-1 to TRBJ2-1, with D possibly being TRBD1 (5 bases). The CDR3 sequence is 13 residues long. Germline V gene sequence: CDR1 SGHRS, CDR2 YFSETQ. The V gene lost 8 bases and the J gene lost 4 bases, with 13 bases spanning the gap. DNA for the CDR3: TGCGCCAGTTCGGCCCAGGGATACAATGAGCAGTTCTTC. Translating it yields CASSAQGYNEQFF.

This chain uses TRBV7-2 with TRBJ1-1; 7 bases align to TRBD1. V was clipped by 1 base and J by 5 bases; unmatched bases: 4. This CDR3 has 14 residues. Germline V CDR1 and CDR2: SGHTA, FQGNSA. The chain's CDR3 is CASSLGVRGTEAFF. For the CDR3, the DNA is TGTGCCAGCAGCTTAGGGGTCAGGGGGACTGAAGCTTTCTTT.

The chain has TRBV24-1 and TRBJ2-7; TRBD1 matches 10 bases. Germline CDR1 is KGHDR and CDR2 is SFDVKD. The V segment lost 4 bases and the J segment 2 bases; nucleotides outside the gene matches: 4. The CDR3 loop spans 15 amino acids. In nucleotides, the CDR3 is TGTGCCACCAGTGAGGGACAGGGGATGGCCTACGAGCAGTACTTC. Its protein is CATSEGQGMAYEQYF.